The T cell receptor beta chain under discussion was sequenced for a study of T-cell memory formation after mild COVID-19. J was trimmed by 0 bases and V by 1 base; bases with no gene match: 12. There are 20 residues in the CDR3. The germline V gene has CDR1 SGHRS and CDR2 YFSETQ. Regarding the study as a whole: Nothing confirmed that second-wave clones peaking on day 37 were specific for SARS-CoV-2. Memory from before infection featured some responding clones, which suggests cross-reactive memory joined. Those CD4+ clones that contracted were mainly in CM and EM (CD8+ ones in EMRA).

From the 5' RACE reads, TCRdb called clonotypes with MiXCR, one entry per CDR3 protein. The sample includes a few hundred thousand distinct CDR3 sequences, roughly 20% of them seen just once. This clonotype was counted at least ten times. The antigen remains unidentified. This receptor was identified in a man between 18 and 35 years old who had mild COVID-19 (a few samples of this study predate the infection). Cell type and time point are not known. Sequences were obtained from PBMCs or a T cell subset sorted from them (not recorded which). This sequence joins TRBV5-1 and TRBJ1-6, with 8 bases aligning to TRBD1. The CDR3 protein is CASSLSPARQGSSYNSPLHF. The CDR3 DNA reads TGCGCCAGCAGCTTGTCCCCCGCTCGACAGGGGAGCTCCTATAATTCACCCCTCCACTTT.